The clone carrying this T cell receptor (beta chain) came up many times. The antigen remains undetermined. The CDR3 is 15 residues long. Germline-derived CDR1 and CDR2 are SGHTA and FQGNSA. J gave up 7 bases and V 5 bases, and 9 bases lay outside the gene matches. Other autoimmune disease, uncontrolled infection, pregnancy and lactation led to exclusion. Orbital computed tomography, thyroid ultrasound, TRAb, serum thyroxine and clinical symptoms formed the basis of diagnosis. This entry is derived from a study of Graves' ophthalmopathy and Graves' hyperthyroidism. The study's findings and limits: Sensitivity of roughly 88% and specificity of around 76% were achieved when a 13-signature model separated ophthalmopathy from stable hyperthyroidism.

Amplifying from RNA transcripts, the study obtained TCR beta CDR3 regions. The first round was an RT-PCR with HTBI primers, and the second round was a multiplex PCR. TCRdb processed the multiplex PCR reads anew with MiXCR; each CDR3 protein has one entry. The profile shows a few hundred thousand distinct CDR3 sequences, less than 40% of them singletons. The chain recombines TRBV7-2 with TRBJ1-2; 11 bases are a match to TRBD1. The sequenced material came from peripheral blood or thyroid tissue (not recorded which). The clonotype comes from an adult man with Graves' hyperthyroidism. CDR3 residues: CASSDRTGGSRGYTF. Here the CDR3 DNA reads TGTGCCAGCAGCGACAGGACAGGGGGCTCCCGTGGCTACACCTTC.